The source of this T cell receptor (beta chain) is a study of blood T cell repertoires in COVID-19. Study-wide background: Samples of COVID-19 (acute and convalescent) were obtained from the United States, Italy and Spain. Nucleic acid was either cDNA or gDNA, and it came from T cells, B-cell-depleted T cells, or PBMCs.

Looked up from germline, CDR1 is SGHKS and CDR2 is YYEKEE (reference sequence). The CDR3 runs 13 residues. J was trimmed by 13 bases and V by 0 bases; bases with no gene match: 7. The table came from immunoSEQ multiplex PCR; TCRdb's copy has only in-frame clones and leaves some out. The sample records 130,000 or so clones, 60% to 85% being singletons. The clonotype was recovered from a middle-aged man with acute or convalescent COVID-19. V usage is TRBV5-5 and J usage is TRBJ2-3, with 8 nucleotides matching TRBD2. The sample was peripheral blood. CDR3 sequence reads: CASSLDGTSLKYF. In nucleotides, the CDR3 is TGTGCCAGCAGCTTGGATGGGACTAGTTTAAAGTATTTT.